Listed below are T cell receptor beta chains from one sample, sequenced in a study of blood T cell repertoires in COVID-19. This table comes from immunoSEQ multiplex PCR, and its TCRdb copy is limited to in-frame clones, with some not included. The table includes 75,000 or so clones, 70% to 90% detected once. Sequenced: peripheral blood. All receptors come from a woman of 80 years or more with active or convalescent COVID-19. CDR3s include the opening cysteine and the closing phenylalanine or tryptophan. The order of the fields is CDR3 protein, CDR3 DNA, D gene, clone size, J gene, V gene, CDR3 length. D genes are given only for firm matches. Clone size is shown for a subset of rows, as once, few, many or a class of expanded clone.

cdr3_aa: CAISLGEETQYF
cdr3_nt: TGTGCCATCAGTTTAGGGGAAGAGACCCAGTACTTC
d_call: -
clone_size: -
j_call: TRBJ2-5
v_call: TRBV10-3
cdr3_length: 12

cdr3_aa: CASRPRGAGDGTQYF
cdr3_nt: TGTGCCAGCAGGCCTCGGGGGGCGGGGGACGGTACGCAGTATTTT
d_call: -
clone_size: -
j_call: TRBJ2-3
v_call: TRBV28
cdr3_length: 15

cdr3_aa: CAGSTSAGGELFF
cdr3_nt: TGTGCCGGATCAACTAGCGCGGGCGGGGAGCTGTTTTTT
d_call: TRBD2
clone_size: -
j_call: TRBJ2-2
v_call: TRBV2
cdr3_length: 13

cdr3_aa: CATSDQGQGFVKNIQYF
cdr3_nt: TGTGCCACCAGTGATCAGGGACAGGGGTTCGTCAAAAACATTCAGTACTTC
d_call: TRBD1
clone_size: -
j_call: TRBJ2-4
v_call: TRBV24-1
cdr3_length: 17

cdr3_aa: CASSLVKGSTYHGYTF
cdr3_nt: TGTGCCAGCAGCTTGGTTAAGGGGTCGACCTATCATGGCTACACCTTC
d_call: -
clone_size: -
j_call: TRBJ1-2
v_call: TRBV7-9
cdr3_length: 16

cdr3_aa: CSASVLQGAWNYGYTF
cdr3_nt: TGCAGTGCTAGTGTGCTACAGGGGGCGTGGAACTATGGCTACACCTTC
d_call: TRBD1
clone_size: -
j_call: TRBJ1-2
v_call: TRBV20-1
cdr3_length: 16

cdr3_aa: CASSMAGANYGYTF
cdr3_nt: TGTGCCAGTAGTATGGCGGGGGCTAACTATGGCTACACCTTC
d_call: -
clone_size: -
j_call: TRBJ1-2
v_call: TRBV19
cdr3_length: 14

cdr3_aa: CASKEGRWKKLFF
cdr3_nt: TGTGCCAGCAAGGAGGGGCGGTGGAAAAAACTGTTTTTT
d_call: -
clone_size: -
j_call: TRBJ1-4
v_call: TRBV2
cdr3_length: 13

cdr3_aa: CAWSDGGTLERGTEAFF
cdr3_nt: TGTGCCTGGAGTGACGGGGGGACTCTCGAAAGGGGCACTGAAGCTTTCTTT
d_call: -
clone_size: -
j_call: TRBJ1-1
v_call: TRBV30
cdr3_length: 17

cdr3_aa: CASWDRGLDQPQHF
cdr3_nt: TGTGCCAGTTGGGACAGGGGGCTAGATCAGCCCCAGCATTTT
d_call: TRBD1
clone_size: -
j_call: TRBJ1-5
v_call: TRBV19
cdr3_length: 14

cdr3_aa: CAISGTSGNTGELFF
cdr3_nt: TGTGCCATCAGTGGGACTAGCGGAAACACCGGGGAGCTGTTTTTT
d_call: TRBD2
clone_size: few
j_call: TRBJ2-2
v_call: TRBV10-3
cdr3_length: 15

cdr3_aa: CASSGGLWYGYTF
cdr3_nt: TGTGCCAGCTCGGGGGGACTGTGGTATGGCTACACCTTC
d_call: -
clone_size: -
j_call: TRBJ1-2
v_call: TRBV6-5
cdr3_length: 13

cdr3_aa: CASSCPWTGENEKLFF
cdr3_nt: TGCGCCAGCAGCTGCCCTTGGACAGGGGAGAACGAAAAACTGTTTTTT
d_call: TRBD1
clone_size: -
j_call: TRBJ1-4
v_call: TRBV5-1
cdr3_length: 16

cdr3_aa: CASSWAPAGTSGNTIYF
cdr3_nt: TGTGCCAGCAGCTGGGCCCCGGCGGGGACCTCTGGAAACACCATATATTTT
d_call: -
clone_size: once
j_call: TRBJ1-3
v_call: TRBV7-2
cdr3_length: 17

cdr3_aa: CATSGTGGTGELFF
cdr3_nt: TGTGCCACCAGTGGCACAGGGGGAACCGGGGAGCTGTTTTTT
d_call: TRBD1
clone_size: -
j_call: TRBJ2-2
v_call: TRBV24-1
cdr3_length: 14

cdr3_aa: CASSIWTVEGGELFF
cdr3_nt: TGTGCCAGCAGCATTTGGACAGTAGAGGGCGGGGAGCTGTTTTTT
d_call: -
clone_size: -
j_call: TRBJ2-2
v_call: TRBV9
cdr3_length: 15

cdr3_aa: CASSRNGGSYEQYF
cdr3_nt: TGTGCCAGCAGCAGAAACGGGGGATCCTACGAGCAGTACTTC
d_call: -
clone_size: -
j_call: TRBJ2-7
v_call: TRBV5-6
cdr3_length: 14

cdr3_aa: CASSLEEGTGELFF
cdr3_nt: TGTGCCAGCAGCTTGGAGGAGGGGACCGGGGAGCTGTTTTTT
d_call: -
clone_size: -
j_call: TRBJ2-2
v_call: TRBV5-8
cdr3_length: 14

cdr3_aa: CASSYPHRDSGNTIYF
cdr3_nt: TGTGCCAGCAGTTACCCGCACAGGGACTCTGGAAACACCATATATTTT
d_call: -
clone_size: -
j_call: TRBJ1-3
v_call: TRBV6-5
cdr3_length: 16

cdr3_aa: CSQGSGGYNEQFF
cdr3_nt: TGCAGCCAGGGAAGCGGGGGGTACAATGAGCAGTTCTTC
d_call: TRBD2
clone_size: -
j_call: TRBJ2-1
v_call: TRBV29-1
cdr3_length: 13

cdr3_aa: CASSQGSGTGGQETQYF
cdr3_nt: TGCGCCAGCAGCCAAGGGAGCGGGACAGGGGGCCAAGAGACCCAGTACTTC
d_call: TRBD1
clone_size: -
j_call: TRBJ2-5
v_call: TRBV4-3
cdr3_length: 17

cdr3_aa: CASSTRTGLVTEAFF
cdr3_nt: TGTGCCAGCAGTACCCGGACAGGGTTGGTCACTGAAGCTTTCTTT
d_call: TRBD1
clone_size: -
j_call: TRBJ1-1
v_call: TRBV6-2/TRBV6-3
cdr3_length: 15

cdr3_aa: CATSTDRSNYGYTF
cdr3_nt: TGTGCCACCAGCACAGACAGGTCTAACTATGGCTACACCTTC
d_call: -
clone_size: -
j_call: TRBJ1-2
v_call: TRBV15
cdr3_length: 14

cdr3_aa: CASSLVGGTQYF
cdr3_nt: TGTGCCAGCAGCTTGGTGGGGGGGACCCAGTACTTC
d_call: -
clone_size: -
j_call: TRBJ2-5
v_call: TRBV5-5
cdr3_length: 12

cdr3_aa: CASSVGAGGIGNQPQHF
cdr3_nt: TGTGCCAGCAGTGTGGGGGCAGGGGGCATAGGAAATCAGCCCCAGCATTTT
d_call: TRBD1
clone_size: -
j_call: TRBJ1-5
v_call: TRBV6-1
cdr3_length: 17

cdr3_aa: CASSLKLQGRYNEQFF
cdr3_nt: TGTGCCAGCAGCTTGAAACTCCAGGGCAGATACAATGAGCAGTTCTTC
d_call: -
clone_size: -
j_call: TRBJ2-1
v_call: TRBV7-2
cdr3_length: 16

cdr3_aa: CASSSGTGVRSLHF
cdr3_nt: TGTGCCAGCAGTTCCGGGACAGGGGTTAGGTCCCTCCACTTT
d_call: TRBD1
clone_size: few
j_call: TRBJ1-6
v_call: TRBV28
cdr3_length: 14

cdr3_aa: CASSLNRGDYGYTF
cdr3_nt: TGCGCCAGCAGCCTTAACCGTGGAGACTATGGCTACACCTTC
d_call: -
clone_size: -
j_call: TRBJ1-2
v_call: TRBV4-1
cdr3_length: 14

cdr3_aa: CASSLSHGVINQPQHF
cdr3_nt: TGTGCCAGCAGTTTATCGCACGGGGTCATCAATCAGCCCCAGCATTTT
d_call: -
clone_size: few
j_call: TRBJ1-5
v_call: TRBV28
cdr3_length: 16

cdr3_aa: CASSSGGTSGYYEQYF
cdr3_nt: TGTGCCAGTAGTAGCGGGGGGACTAGCGGATACTACGAGCAGTACTTC
d_call: TRBD2
clone_size: -
j_call: TRBJ2-7
v_call: TRBV19
cdr3_length: 16

cdr3_aa: CASSPGGKGTPGDIQYF
cdr3_nt: TGTGCCAGCAGCCCCGGGGGGAAAGGCACGCCTGGGGACATTCAGTACTTC
d_call: TRBD2
clone_size: once
j_call: TRBJ2-4
v_call: TRBV7-9
cdr3_length: 17

cdr3_aa: CASTWGTGASPLHF
cdr3_nt: TGTGCCAGCACCTGGGGGACAGGGGCTTCACCCCTCCACTTT
d_call: TRBD1
clone_size: few
j_call: TRBJ1-6
v_call: TRBV27
cdr3_length: 14

cdr3_aa: CASSPWTGGRSRYEQYF
cdr3_nt: TGTGCCAGTAGTCCCTGGACAGGGGGCCGCTCGCGGTACGAGCAGTACTTC
d_call: TRBD1
clone_size: few
j_call: TRBJ2-7
v_call: TRBV19
cdr3_length: 17

cdr3_aa: CASSLRGQGGTDTQYF
cdr3_nt: TGTGCCAGCAGCTTGAGGGGACAGGGTGGCACAGATACGCAGTATTTT
d_call: TRBD1
clone_size: -
j_call: TRBJ2-3
v_call: TRBV5-5
cdr3_length: 16

cdr3_aa: CASSLGPSTGTEQYF
cdr3_nt: TGTGCCAGCAGCTTGGGTCCCTCAACAGGGACCGAGCAGTACTTC
d_call: -
clone_size: -
j_call: TRBJ2-7
v_call: TRBV5-5
cdr3_length: 15

cdr3_aa: CASSPPGQGPEAFF
cdr3_nt: TGTGCCAGCTCACCACCGGGACAGGGACCCGAAGCTTTCTTT
d_call: TRBD1
clone_size: -
j_call: TRBJ1-1
v_call: TRBV18
cdr3_length: 14

cdr3_aa: CASSYSARGTGGYTF
cdr3_nt: TGTGCCAGCAGTTACTCGGCCAGGGGAACTGGGGGCTACACCTTC
d_call: -
clone_size: -
j_call: TRBJ1-2
v_call: TRBV6-5
cdr3_length: 15

cdr3_aa: CASSQRARGQGETQYF
cdr3_nt: TGCGCCAGCAGTCAAAGAGCCAGGGGCCAAGGAGAGACCCAGTACTTC
d_call: -
clone_size: -
j_call: TRBJ2-5
v_call: TRBV23-1
cdr3_length: 16

cdr3_aa: CASSLTGGQPQHF
cdr3_nt: TGTGCCAGCAGTTTGACAGGGGGTCAGCCCCAGCATTTT
d_call: TRBD1
clone_size: -
j_call: TRBJ1-5
v_call: TRBV12-3/TRBV12-4
cdr3_length: 13

cdr3_aa: CASSWTGGRTGELFF
cdr3_nt: TGTGCCAGCAGTTGGACAGGGGGCAGGACCGGGGAGCTGTTTTTT
d_call: TRBD1
clone_size: -
j_call: TRBJ2-2
v_call: TRBV5-4
cdr3_length: 15

cdr3_aa: CASSFLGVNSNQPQHF
cdr3_nt: TGTGCCAGCAGTTTCCTCGGGGTAAATAGCAATCAGCCCCAGCATTTT
d_call: -
clone_size: few
j_call: TRBJ1-5
v_call: TRBV2
cdr3_length: 16

cdr3_aa: CASTGAADTIYF
cdr3_nt: TGTGCCAGCACAGGGGCAGCGGACACCATATATTTT
d_call: -
clone_size: once
j_call: TRBJ1-3
v_call: TRBV6-5
cdr3_length: 12